This record concerns one TCR beta chain sequence. Germline CDR1 SGDLS, CDR2 YYNGEE. After removal of 7 bases from V and 3 bases from J, the junction contained 13 bases not matched to a gene. This CDR3 is 15 amino acids long. Investigators profiled TCR beta VDJ and CDR3 from genomic DNA template. TCRdb fed the reads into MiXCR, producing one record per CDR3 protein. The profile covers under 250,000 distinct CDR3 sequences, with 65% appearing a single time and 58% taken by the ten largest. The data stem from a study of CD8+CD57+ T cells in acquired aplastic anemia. Patients chosen for sequencing had shown CD8+CD57+ cell expansion by flow cytometry.

This chain uses TRBV9 with TRBJ2-7, with 7 bases lining up with TRBD2. The TCR was taken from a human donor with aplastic anemia. The material sequenced was sorted CD4+, CD8+, or CD8+CD57+ T cells (not recorded which) from PBMCs. DNA for the CDR3: TGTGCCAGCGGGGGGGATGGAGCGCCGTACTACGAGCAGTACTTC. It specifies CASGGDGAPYYEQYF.